This T cell receptor beta chain was identified in a study of CD8+CD57+ T cells in acquired aplastic anemia. Across the whole study: Sorted CD4+ and CD8+ cells yielded DNA averaging around 3 ug.

Overall study findings and caveats: Comparison of patients with controls identified 25 to 30 shared CD8+ CDR3 sequences.

Trimming stripped 4 bases from V and 7 bases from J, with 14 bases between. The germline CDR1 and CDR2 sequences are SGHVS and FQNEAQ. This CDR3 contains 13 residues. As to this clonotype: Its specificity is not known.

Investigators profiled TCR beta VDJ and CDR3 from genomic DNA template. Using its own MiXCR run on the reads, TCRdb lists one record per CDR3 protein. The sample lists under 150,000 distinct CDR3 sequences, roughly 40% occurring once. The V and J genes are TRBV7-8 and TRBJ2-7; D may be TRBD2 (6 bases). The TCR originated in a human donor in good health, serving as a control. The sequenced sample was sorted CD4+, CD8+, or CD8+CD57+ T cells (not recorded which) from PBMCs. CDR3 nucleotide sequence: TGTGCCAGCAGCTCAAGGTGGGCGGGGGAGCAGTACTTC. Translating it yields CASSSRWAGEQYF.